A selection of T cell receptor beta chains follows, all from one sample in a study of blood T cell repertoires in COVID-19. Sequenced by immunoSEQ multiplex PCR; TCRdb stores in-frame clones only, minus some. Of about 85,000 clones detected, around 90% appear once; the ten largest clones hold roughly 4.5%. The sequencing input was peripheral blood. The receptor set was obtained from a woman older than 75 with active or convalescent COVID-19. The CDR3 runs from the conserved cysteine through the conserved F or W. The D gene is left open where the match is weak. Clone size is shown for a subset of rows, as once, few, many or a class of expanded clone.

v_call: TRBV28; clone_size: .; d_call: TRBD2; j_call: TRBJ2-7; cdr3_aa: CASSRNPAGASYEQYF; cdr3_nt: TGTGCCAGCAGTCGAAATCCAGCGGGAGCATCTTACGAGCAGTACTTC
v_call: TRBV11-2; clone_size: .; d_call: .; j_call: TRBJ2-7; cdr3_aa: CASSSGGGPTEQYF; cdr3_nt: TGTGCCAGCAGCTCTGGGGGGGGGCCAACCGAGCAGTACTTC
v_call: TRBV7-8; clone_size: .; d_call: .; j_call: TRBJ2-1; cdr3_aa: CASSRRGDYNEQFF; cdr3_nt: TGTGCCAGCAGCCGCAGGGGAGACTACAATGAGCAGTTCTTC
v_call: TRBV5-1; clone_size: .; d_call: TRBD1; j_call: TRBJ1-2; cdr3_aa: CASSLATGGNGYTF; cdr3_nt: TGCGCCAGCAGCTTAGCTACAGGGGGCAATGGCTACACCTTC
v_call: TRBV24-1; clone_size: .; d_call: TRBD1; j_call: TRBJ1-2; cdr3_aa: CATSDQGVSAGYTF; cdr3_nt: TGTGCCACCAGTGATCAGGGGGTATCTGCTGGCTACACCTTC
v_call: TRBV20-1; clone_size: .; d_call: TRBD1; j_call: TRBJ2-7; cdr3_aa: CSASSPDRGPLYEQYF; cdr3_nt: TGCAGTGCTAGTTCCCCGGACAGGGGGCCCCTTTACGAGCAGTACTTC
v_call: TRBV21-1; clone_size: .; d_call: .; j_call: TRBJ2-1; cdr3_aa: CASSKGGDRGYLHYNEQFF; cdr3_nt: TGTGCCAGCAGCAAAGGAGGGGACAGAGGATACTTACACTACAATGAGCAGTTCTTC
v_call: TRBV13; clone_size: .; d_call: .; j_call: TRBJ1-2; cdr3_aa: CASRQGRGNYGYTF; cdr3_nt: TGTGCCAGCAGACAAGGTCGGGGGAACTATGGCTACACCTTC
v_call: TRBV2; clone_size: once; d_call: TRBD2; j_call: TRBJ2-4; cdr3_aa: CASSDLAGGRNIQYF; cdr3_nt: TGTGCCAGCAGTGATCTAGCGGGAGGGCGGAACATTCAGTACTTC
v_call: TRBV5-8; clone_size: .; d_call: TRBD2; j_call: TRBJ2-5; cdr3_aa: CASSPRLAGGLETQYF; cdr3_nt: TGTGCCAGCAGCCCGAGACTAGCGGGAGGCCTAGAGACCCAGTACTTC
v_call: TRBV2; clone_size: .; d_call: TRBD1; j_call: TRBJ1-5; cdr3_aa: CASSEGGGQGARNQPQHF; cdr3_nt: TGTGCCAGCAGTGAAGGGGGAGGACAGGGGGCAAGAAATCAGCCCCAGCATTTT
v_call: TRBV12-5; clone_size: .; d_call: .; j_call: TRBJ1-2; cdr3_aa: CASGPIGGGFRYGYTF; cdr3_nt: TGTGCTAGTGGCCCAATTGGTGGGGGGTTTAGATATGGCTACACCTTC
v_call: TRBV5-1; clone_size: .; d_call: .; j_call: TRBJ2-6; cdr3_aa: CASSREASGANVLTF; cdr3_nt: TGCGCCAGCAGTCGAGAGGCCTCTGGGGCCAACGTCCTGACTTTC
v_call: TRBV9; clone_size: once; d_call: .; j_call: TRBJ1-3; cdr3_aa: CASSGLEGLEPLSGNTIYF; cdr3_nt: TGTGCCAGCAGCGGTTTGGAGGGATTGGAACCTCTCTCTGGAAACACCATATATTTT
v_call: TRBV5-6; clone_size: .; d_call: .; j_call: TRBJ2-3; cdr3_aa: CASSSGDTQYF; cdr3_nt: TGTGCCAGCAGCTCCGGTGATACGCAGTATTTT
v_call: TRBV12-3/TRBV12-4; clone_size: .; d_call: .; j_call: TRBJ2-5; cdr3_aa: CASSLRGQETQYF; cdr3_nt: TGTGCCAGCAGCCTGCGGGGCCAAGAGACCCAGTACTTC
v_call: TRBV5-1; clone_size: .; d_call: TRBD1; j_call: TRBJ1-1; cdr3_aa: CASSRGDSRREAFF; cdr3_nt: TGCGCCAGCAGCCGTGGGGACAGCCGACGAGAAGCTTTCTTT
v_call: TRBV28; clone_size: .; d_call: .; j_call: TRBJ1-4; cdr3_aa: CASSTPRGEKLFF; cdr3_nt: TGTGCCAGCAGTACCCCCAGGGGTGAAAAACTGTTTTTT
v_call: TRBV6-2/TRBV6-3; clone_size: .; d_call: TRBD1; j_call: TRBJ1-5; cdr3_aa: CASSYSGTGGHPQHF; cdr3_nt: TGTGCCAGCAGTTACTCGGGGACAGGCGGACATCCCCAGCATTTT
v_call: TRBV6-2/TRBV6-3; clone_size: .; d_call: .; j_call: TRBJ1-5; cdr3_aa: CASSSRGLNSNQPQHF; cdr3_nt: TGTGCCAGCAGTTCAAGAGGACTTAATAGCAATCAGCCCCAGCATTTT
v_call: TRBV3-1/TRBV3-2; clone_size: .; d_call: TRBD1; j_call: TRBJ2-3; cdr3_aa: CASSLFSGQGVDTQYF; cdr3_nt: TGTGCCAGCAGCCTCTTCTCGGGACAGGGAGTAGATACGCAGTATTTT
v_call: TRBV5-5; clone_size: .; d_call: TRBD2; j_call: TRBJ2-1; cdr3_aa: CASGSRTSHYNEQFF; cdr3_nt: TGTGCCAGCGGGTCCCGGACTAGCCACTACAATGAGCAGTTCTTC
v_call: TRBV28; clone_size: .; d_call: .; j_call: TRBJ1-2; cdr3_aa: CASWRHRGYGYTF; cdr3_nt: TGTGCCAGCTGGAGACATAGGGGCTATGGCTACACCTTC
v_call: TRBV10-3; clone_size: .; d_call: TRBD2; j_call: TRBJ2-7; cdr3_aa: CAISESASGRGEQYF; cdr3_nt: TGTGCCATCAGTGAGTCGGCTAGCGGGAGGGGAGAGCAGTACTTC
v_call: TRBV19; clone_size: .; d_call: .; j_call: TRBJ2-7; cdr3_aa: CASSIARGSYEQYF; cdr3_nt: TGTGCCAGTAGTATAGCCCGGGGCTCCTACGAGCAGTACTTC
v_call: TRBV7-9; clone_size: .; d_call: TRBD1; j_call: TRBJ2-2; cdr3_aa: CAIAGTANTGELFF; cdr3_nt: TGTGCCATCGCCGGGACAGCGAACACCGGGGAGCTGTTTTTT
v_call: TRBV12-5; clone_size: .; d_call: .; j_call: TRBJ2-5; cdr3_aa: CASGSSGVETQYF; cdr3_nt: TGTGCTAGTGGTTCCTCAGGGGTTGAGACCCAGTACTTC
v_call: TRBV29-1; clone_size: .; d_call: TRBD1; j_call: TRBJ1-5; cdr3_aa: CSVMTGGYSNQPQHF; cdr3_nt: TGCAGCGTGATGACAGGGGGGTATAGCAATCAGCCCCAGCATTTT
v_call: TRBV2; clone_size: .; d_call: TRBD1; j_call: TRBJ2-7; cdr3_aa: CASSAGQPPYEQYF; cdr3_nt: TGTGCCAGCAGTGCGGGACAGCCCCCCTACGAGCAGTACTTC
v_call: TRBV5-1; clone_size: .; d_call: .; j_call: TRBJ2-7; cdr3_aa: CASSPQGDTRQYF; cdr3_nt: TGCGCCAGCAGCCCCCAAGGGGATACGAGGCAGTACTTC
v_call: TRBV19; clone_size: .; d_call: TRBD1; j_call: TRBJ1-6; cdr3_aa: CASKSDRGVLNSPLHF; cdr3_nt: TGTGCCAGTAAATCCGACAGGGGCGTTTTAAATTCACCCCTCCACTTT
v_call: TRBV5-1; clone_size: few; d_call: TRBD1; j_call: TRBJ1-3; cdr3_aa: CASSSGQGNTIYF; cdr3_nt: TGCGCCAGCAGCTCGGGACAGGGAAACACCATATATTTT
v_call: TRBV12-3/TRBV12-4; clone_size: .; d_call: .; j_call: TRBJ1-2; cdr3_aa: CASRGGTGYGYTF; cdr3_nt: TGTGCCAGCAGAGGAGGGACCGGCTATGGCTACACCTTC
v_call: TRBV7-8; clone_size: .; d_call: TRBD1; j_call: TRBJ1-5; cdr3_aa: CASSTSGTGGGPQHF; cdr3_nt: TGTGCCAGCAGCACCTCCGGGACAGGGGGTGGGCCCCAGCATTTT
v_call: TRBV7-9; clone_size: .; d_call: .; j_call: TRBJ2-5; cdr3_aa: CASSQGGGKETQYF; cdr3_nt: TGTGCCAGCAGCCAAGGGGGAGGGAAAGAGACCCAGTACTTC
v_call: TRBV6-2/TRBV6-3; clone_size: few; d_call: .; j_call: TRBJ2-1; cdr3_aa: CASSLGSSYNEQFF; cdr3_nt: TGTGCCAGCAGTTTGGGGAGCTCCTACAATGAGCAGTTCTTC
v_call: TRBV3-1/TRBV3-2; clone_size: .; d_call: TRBD2; j_call: TRBJ2-5; cdr3_aa: CASSRRLAERETQYF; cdr3_nt: TGTGCCAGCAGCCGCCGACTAGCGGAGAGGGAGACCCAGTACTTC
v_call: TRBV7-2; clone_size: .; d_call: TRBD1; j_call: TRBJ2-7; cdr3_aa: CASSLGEGASKYF; cdr3_nt: TGTGCCAGCAGCTTAGGTGAGGGGGCTTCAAAGTACTTC
v_call: TRBV12-3/TRBV12-4; clone_size: .; d_call: .; j_call: TRBJ1-5; cdr3_aa: CASRSGSNQPQHF; cdr3_nt: TGTGCCAGCAGATCCGGGAGCAATCAGCCCCAGCATTTT
v_call: TRBV28; clone_size: once; d_call: .; j_call: TRBJ2-4; cdr3_aa: CASSLSFLGGGPPGAKNIQYF; cdr3_nt: TGTGCCAGCAGTTTAAGCTTCTTGGGGGGAGGACCCCCCGGGGCCAAAAACATTCAGTACTTC
v_call: TRBV27; clone_size: .; d_call: .; j_call: TRBJ2-3; cdr3_aa: CASSRRTDTQYF; cdr3_nt: TGTGCCAGCAGCCGTCGCACAGATACGCAGTATTTT
v_call: TRBV10-3; clone_size: .; d_call: TRBD1; j_call: TRBJ1-4; cdr3_aa: CAITRDRASEKLFF; cdr3_nt: TGTGCCATCACCAGGGACAGGGCGTCCGAAAAACTGTTTTTT
v_call: TRBV27; clone_size: .; d_call: .; j_call: TRBJ1-5; cdr3_aa: CASRGGVNQPQHF; cdr3_nt: TGTGCCAGCCGTGGGGGGGTAAATCAGCCCCAGCATTTT
v_call: TRBV5-1; clone_size: .; d_call: TRBD1; j_call: TRBJ2-2; cdr3_aa: CASRLSNPGQTNTGELFF; cdr3_nt: TGCGCCAGCAGACTCTCTAATCCGGGACAGACGAACACCGGGGAGCTGTTTTTT
v_call: TRBV28; clone_size: .; d_call: .; j_call: TRBJ1-5; cdr3_aa: CASSFWQGNQPQHF; cdr3_nt: TGTGCCAGCAGTTTTTGGCAGGGCAATCAGCCCCAGCATTTT
v_call: TRBV28; clone_size: .; d_call: .; j_call: TRBJ1-4; cdr3_aa: CASSLTPVGGPANEKLFF; cdr3_nt: TGTGCCAGCAGTTTAACCCCAGTGGGGGGGCCAGCTAATGAAAAACTGTTTTTT
v_call: TRBV28; clone_size: once; d_call: TRBD2; j_call: TRBJ2-1; cdr3_aa: CASSSTGLASGRVYNEQFF; cdr3_nt: TGTGCCAGCAGTTCCACGGGCTTGGCTAGCGGGAGGGTATACAATGAGCAGTTCTTC
v_call: TRBV7-2; clone_size: .; d_call: .; j_call: TRBJ2-3; cdr3_aa: CASSLPLVTDTQYF; cdr3_nt: TGTGCCAGCAGCCTACCACTAGTTACAGATACGCAGTATTTT
v_call: TRBV18; clone_size: few; d_call: .; j_call: TRBJ1-1; cdr3_aa: CASSPYRDEPEAFF; cdr3_nt: TGTGCCAGCTCACCATACAGAGATGAACCTGAAGCTTTCTTT
v_call: TRBV19; clone_size: .; d_call: .; j_call: TRBJ2-3; cdr3_aa: CASSNVGGLSTDTQYF; cdr3_nt: TGTGCCAGTAGTAATGTCGGCGGGCTCTCCACAGATACGCAGTATTTT
v_call: TRBV27; clone_size: .; d_call: .; j_call: TRBJ1-5; cdr3_aa: CASSSTGTPQPQHF; cdr3_nt: TGTGCCAGCAGTTCAACAGGGACACCTCAGCCCCAGCATTTT
v_call: TRBV4-3; clone_size: few; d_call: TRBD2; j_call: TRBJ2-7; cdr3_aa: CASSQAPSGDYEQYF; cdr3_nt: TGCGCCAGCAGCCAAGCCCCTAGCGGAGACTACGAGCAGTACTTC